These 26 T cell receptor beta chains were sequenced from one sample in a study of T cells in Graves' hyperthyroidism and ophthalmopathy. What was amplified from RNA transcripts were TCR beta CDR3 regions. During a first-round RT-PCR of the TCR CDR3, the HTBI primer set was used. TCRdb reprocessed the multiplex PCR reads with MiXCR, giving one entry per CDR3 protein. The data show under 450,000 distinct CDR3 sequences, 13% seen once. The material sequenced was blood. These receptors were obtained from a man younger than 40 with Graves' hyperthyroidism that later progressed to Graves' ophthalmopathy.

This clonotype was seen many times. The chain is built from TRBV20-1 and TRBJ2-7; perhaps TRBD1 as D (5 bases). Germline CDR1 is DFQATT and CDR2 is SNEGSKA (reference sequence). Trimming took off 4 bases at V and 1 base at J, with 8 bases between the two ends. The CDR3 consists of 12 residues. The CDR3 sequence is CSANRLSYEQYF. The DNA for the CDR3 is TGCAGTGCTAACAGGTTATCCTACGAGCAGTACTTC.

This clonotype appeared a few times. The rearrangement joins TRBV4-1 to TRBJ2-7; tentative D call: TRBD2 (5 bases). The CDR3 totals 15 residues. Germline assignment: CDR1 MGHRA and CDR2 YSYEKL. Between the trimmed V and J ends, which lost 1 base and 4 bases, there was a span of 14 bases. The CDR3 sequence: CASSQGAVTLYEQYF. The CDR3 DNA sequence: TGCGCCAGCAGCCAAGGAGCGGTCACCTTATACGAGCAGTACTTC.

The rearrangement uses TRBV7-9 and TRBJ2-2; TRBD2 aligns across 16 bases. The CDR3 has 19 residues. Losses at the gene ends were 4 bases for V and 3 bases for J; bases not matched to a gene: 8. From germline, CDR1 is SEHNR and CDR2 FQNEAQ (reference sequence). The CDR3, as DNA: TGTGCCAGCAGCTCCCCGGGACTAGCGGGGGGGCTCGACACCGGGGAGCTGTTTTTT. It encodes CASSSPGLAGGLDTGELFF.

This clonotype has more than one count but fewer than ten. This chain uses TRBV28 with TRBJ2-7; 10 bases line up with TRBD2. V lost 3 bases to trimming and J lost 1 base; unmatched junction nucleotides: 9. Germline V gene lookup returns CDR1 MDHEN and CDR2 SYDVKM. The CDR3 length is 17 residues. The CDR3 nucleotides are TGTGCCAGCAGTTTTAATCCTAGGACTAGCGGTTCCTACGAGCAGTACTTC. As protein: CASSFNPRTSGSYEQYF.

About this clonotype: A much larger clone sits a single nucleotide away, making a read error possible. The V call is TRBV11-2, the J call TRBJ1-1; D not certain. The CDR3 covers 15 residues. Germline lookup yields CDR1 SGHAT and CDR2 FQNNGV. Trimming left V 4 bases short and J 5 bases short, with 17 bases between. CDR3 sequence reads: CASSSMGGEGTEAFF. CDR3 DNA sequence: TGTGCCAGCAGCTCAATGGGAGGAGAGGGAACTGAAGCTTTCTTT.

This clonotype was observed many times. Germline is not matched at one junction end, which may reflect a read error. CDR3 residues: CASSESGTGDQAQHF. CDR3 nucleotides: TGTGCCAGCAGTGAATCGGGGACAGGGGATCAGGCCCAGCATTTT. The genes are TRBV6-1 and TRBJ1-5; TRBD1 agrees at 10 bases. The CDR3 sequence is 15 residues long. Looked up from germline, CDR1 is MNHNS and CDR2 is SASEGT.

This chain connects TRBV19 to TRBJ1-1, with 10 bases that match TRBD1. The CDR3 runs 15 residues. Germline values: CDR1 LNHDA, CDR2 SQIVND (reference sequence). V shed 4 bases, J shed 4 bases, and the junction held 6 bases outside the gene matches. Here the CDR3 reads CASSSRDRGGTEAFF. CDR3 DNA: TGTGCCAGTAGTAGCCGGGACAGGGGTGGCACTGAAGCTTTCTTT.

The chain is built from TRBV9 and TRBJ1-4, with D unresolved. The CDR3 has 15 amino acids. Germline V gene lookup returns CDR1 SGDLS and CDR2 YYNGEE. V was cut by 1 base and J by 3 bases, with 10 bases left in between. Here the CDR3 DNA reads TGTGCCAGCAGCGTACGAGGGCTGGCTAATGAAAAACTGTTTTTT. It encodes CASSVRGLANEKLFF.

This chain connects TRBV20-1 to TRBJ1-5; weak D call: TRBD1 (5 bases). CDR1 and CDR2 (germline): DFQATT, SNEGSKA (reference sequence). Between the trimmed V and J ends, which lost 0 bases and 3 bases, there was a span of 15 bases. The CDR3 length is 16 residues. The CDR3, as DNA: TGCAGTGCTAGAGAGAGGCCGTTGGGGGACAATCAGCCCCAGCATTTT. This translates into CSARERPLGDNQPQHF.

This clonotype has a count of ten or more. The chain recombines TRBV27 with TRBJ2-7; D is perhaps TRBD2 (6 bases). The germline CDR1 and CDR2 sequences are MNHEY and SMNVEV (reference sequence). The ends were cut back, 3 bases at V and 0 bases at J, with 12 bases in the middle. The CDR3 is 15 residues long. This CDR3 is CASSFSGLFSYEQYF. CDR3 coding DNA: TGTGCCAGCAGTTTTAGCGGCTTATTCTCCTACGAGCAGTACTTC.

Many counts were recorded for this clonotype. The V call is TRBV2, the J call TRBJ2-1; 13 nucleotides match TRBD2. Germline CDR1 SNHLY, CDR2 FYNNEI. This CDR3 has 16 amino acids. J gave up 4 bases and V 4 bases, and 4 bases lay outside the gene matches. In DNA form, the CDR3 reads TGTGCCAGCAGTGCCAGACTAGCGGGGGGATACAATGAGCAGTTCTTC. Its protein product is CASSARLAGGYNEQFF.

Of note for this clonotype: One junction end does not reproduce the germline sequence, and a read error may be involved. The J gene is TRBJ1-1, the V gene TRBV28; D unclear. Germline CDR1 MDHEN, CDR2 SYDVKM. CDR3 length: 14 residues. CDR3 protein: CAISGRAENTEAFF. DNA for the CDR3: TGTGCCATCAGTGGGAGGGCCGAGAACACTGAAGCTTTCTTT. The whole variable domain, remainder taken from reference TRBV28 and TRBJ1-1, is DVKVTQSSRYLVKRTGEKVFLECVQDMDHENMFWYRQDPGLGLRLIYFSYDVKMKEKGDIPEGYSVSREKKERFSLILESASTNQTSMYLCAISGRAENTEAFFGQGTRLTVV.

This clonotype was picked up many times. The chain links TRBV12-3 or TRBV12-4 to TRBJ2-3; D may be TRBD1 (5 bases). Trimming cost V 6 bases and J 3 bases, with 13 bases left between them. There are 14 residues in the CDR3. The CDR3 DNA follows: TGTGCCAGCAGCCAATTAAGGGGAACAGATACGCAGTATTTT. It encodes CASSQLRGTDTQYF.

This clonotype was seen ten or more times. The gene calls are TRBV28 and TRBJ1-1; 11 nucleotides align to TRBD1. The length of the CDR3 is 15 residues. V trimming: 5 bases; J trimming: 4 bases; junction bases outside the gene matches: 6. Germline CDR1 reads MDHEN; CDR2 reads SYDVKM. CDR3 sequence (DNA): TGTGCCAGCAGTGAGGACAGGGGGCTCATCACTGAAGCTTTCTTT. The encoded protein is CASSEDRGLITEAFF.

The table lists this clonotype with many counts. V and J are TRBV7-9 and TRBJ2-3; D gene unclear. The V gene's germline CDR1 is SEHNR and CDR2 FQNEAQ (reference sequence). Trimming shortened V by 5 bases and J by 5 bases, and 11 bases separated the two germline ends. The CDR3 runs to 13 residues. This CDR3 reads CASSGEVKDTQYF. CDR3 in DNA: TGTGCCAGCAGCGGAGAGGTGAAAGATACGCAGTATTTT.

The chain has TRBV5-1 and TRBJ2-3, with TRBD2 matching 7 bases. The CDR3 sequence is 16 residues long. CDR1 SGHRS and CDR2 YFSETQ come from the germline V gene. V was pared by 2 bases and J by 2 bases, with 8 bases of the junction left unmatched. The CDR3: CASSFYGGSTTDTQYF. The CDR3 nucleotides are TGCGCCAGCAGCTTTTACGGGGGGTCCACCACAGATACGCAGTATTTT.

This clonotype was seen repeatedly, ten times or more. This chain joins TRBV7-2 and TRBJ1-4; 9 bases fit TRBD1. The germline V gene has CDR1 SGHTA and CDR2 FQGNSA. The length of the CDR3 is 14 residues. V was pared by 5 bases and J by 8 bases, with 6 bases of the junction left unmatched. DNA for the CDR3: TGTGCCAGCAGCATACAGGGGGCGGGGGAAAAACTGTTTTTT. It specifies CASSIQGAGEKLFF. The variable domain in full, with the rest retrieved from reference TRBV7-2 and TRBJ1-4, is GAGVSQSPSNKVTEKGKDVELRCDPISGHTALYWYRQSLGQGLEFLIYFQGNSAPDKSGLPSDRFSAERTGGSVSTLTIQRTQQEDSAVYLCASSIQGAGEKLFFGSGTQLSVL.

This clonotype was seen ten or more times. The chain recombines TRBV7-9 with TRBJ1-1, with a weak D call TRBD1 (5 bases). The germline CDR1 and CDR2 sequences are SEHNR and FQNEAQ (reference sequence). The CDR3 loop spans 14 amino acids. The V and J ends lost 5 bases and 5 bases respectively, with 15 bases between them. CDR3 sequence: CASSTGLGRTEAFF. CDR3 coding DNA: TGTGCCAGCAGCACGGGACTCGGGAGGACTGAAGCTTTCTTT.

This clonotype has a count of ten or more. This chain connects TRBV7-9 to TRBJ1-4; no clear D. Germline assignment: CDR1 SEHNR and CDR2 FQNEAQ (reference sequence). CDR3 length: 14 residues. V lost 5 bases to trimming and J lost 6 bases, with 13 bases between them. The CDR3: CASSRAREDEKLFF. For the CDR3, the DNA is TGTGCCAGCAGCCGTGCTAGAGAGGATGAAAAACTGTTTTTT.

CDR3 in amino acids: CASGSGTGSNSPLHF. CDR3 in DNA: TGTGCTAGTGGTTCAGGGACGGGGAGTAATTCACCCCTCCACTTT. The V call is TRBV12-5, the J call TRBJ1-6; D is perhaps TRBD1 (5 bases). This CDR3 is built from 15 residues. Trimming pared 4 bases from V and 6 bases from J, leaving 13 bases between. CDR1 is LGHNT and CDR2 is FRNRAP in the germline V gene.

The chain carries TRBV13 and TRBJ1-6, with D possibly TRBD1 on 5 matching bases. This CDR3 comprises 14 residues. V lost 4 bases, J lost 7 bases, and 11 bases lay in between. Germline CDR1 PRHDT, CDR2 FYEKMQ (reference sequence). CDR3 region: CASSSGAPNSPLHF. The CDR3 coding sequence is TGTGCCAGCAGCTCCGGGGCGCCGAATTCACCCCTCCACTTT.

This clonotype has more than one count but fewer than ten. The chain has TRBV5-6 and TRBJ2-7; tentatively, D is TRBD1 or TRBD2 (5 bases each). Germline values: CDR1 SGHDT, CDR2 YYEEEE. The CDR3 loop spans 15 amino acids. Trimming cost V 4 bases and J 7 bases, with 21 bases left between them. CDR3 coding DNA: TGTGCCAGCAGCCCCGGGACGAATGTCGCTGTGGAGCAGTACTTC. This translates into CASSPGTNVAVEQYF.

The chain carries TRBV4-1 and TRBJ1-2; D is ambiguous. Germline V gene data show CDR1 as MGHRA and CDR2 as YSYEKL. CDR3 length: 16 residues. Trimming removed 3 bases at V and 5 bases at J, with 19 bases between. The CDR3 coding sequence is TGCGCCAGCAGCCAGTCATCGGCGGGGTATTCTTATGGCTACACCTTC. Its translation is CASSQSSAGYSYGYTF.

This clonotype showed up many times. The chain is built from TRBV11-2 and TRBJ2-3; 14 nucleotides align to TRBD2. Per the germline V gene, CDR1 is SGHAT and CDR2 is FQNNGV. Losses at the gene ends were 3 bases for V and 4 bases for J; bases not matched to a gene: 3. CDR3 length: 16 amino acids. The CDR3 is CASSFRLAGGPDTQYF. CDR3 DNA sequence: TGTGCCAGCAGCTTCAGACTAGCGGGGGGGCCAGATACGCAGTATTTT. Based on the CDR3 plus reference TRBV11-2 and TRBJ2-3, the full variable domain is EAGVAQSPRYKIIEKRQSVAFWCNPISGHATLYWYQQILGQGPKLLIQFQNNGVVDDSQLPKDRFSAERLKGVDSTLKIQPAKLEDSAVYLCASSFRLAGGPDTQYFGPGTRLTVL.

The chain recombines TRBV5-1 with TRBJ2-5; 12 positions match TRBD2. The J segment lost 2 bases and the V segment lost 4 bases, leaving 12 bases of the junction unmatched. Germline V gene data show CDR1 as SGHRS and CDR2 as YFSETQ. The CDR3 contains 18 residues. The CDR3 DNA reads TGCGCCAGCAGCATCGGGACTAGCGGGTTCAGCTTTCAAGAGACCCAGTACTTC. Translated, it gives CASSIGTSGFSFQETQYF.

In its sample, this clonotype was seen many times. This chain connects TRBV11-2 to TRBJ2-7; a possible D gene is TRBD1 (6 bases). CDR3 length: 16 residues. V lost 5 bases and J 3 bases, leaving 20 bases between the germline ends. CDR1 SGHAT and CDR2 FQNNGV come from the germline V gene. CDR3 sequence: CASSHQDSFGVYEQYF. CDR3 in DNA: TGTGCCAGCAGCCACCAGGACAGTTTTGGGGTCTACGAGCAGTACTTC.